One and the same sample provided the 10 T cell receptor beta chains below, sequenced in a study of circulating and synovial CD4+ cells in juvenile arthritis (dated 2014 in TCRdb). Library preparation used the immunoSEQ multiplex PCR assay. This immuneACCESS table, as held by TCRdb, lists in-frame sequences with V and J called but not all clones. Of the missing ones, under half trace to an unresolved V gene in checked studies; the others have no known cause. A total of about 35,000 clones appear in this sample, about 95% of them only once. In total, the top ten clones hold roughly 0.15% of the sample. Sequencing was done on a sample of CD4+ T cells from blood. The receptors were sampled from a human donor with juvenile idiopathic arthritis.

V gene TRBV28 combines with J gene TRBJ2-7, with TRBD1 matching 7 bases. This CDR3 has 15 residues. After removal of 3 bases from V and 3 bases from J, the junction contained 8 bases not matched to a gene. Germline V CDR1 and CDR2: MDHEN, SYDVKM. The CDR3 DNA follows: TGTGCCAGCAGTTTCCGGGACAGATCTGGCTACGAGCAGTACTTC. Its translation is CASSFRDRSGYEQYF.

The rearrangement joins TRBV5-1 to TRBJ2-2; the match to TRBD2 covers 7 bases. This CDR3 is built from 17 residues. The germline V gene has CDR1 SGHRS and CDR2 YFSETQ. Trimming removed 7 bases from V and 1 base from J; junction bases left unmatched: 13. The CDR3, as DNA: TGCGCCAGCCTCGTCGCTCCGGGAGGAGGGAACACCGGGGAGCTGTTTTTT. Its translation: CASLVAPGGGNTGELFF.

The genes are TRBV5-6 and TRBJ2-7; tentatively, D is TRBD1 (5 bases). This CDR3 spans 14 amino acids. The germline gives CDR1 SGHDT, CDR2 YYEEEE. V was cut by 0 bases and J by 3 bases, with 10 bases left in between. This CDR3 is CASSLVSDSYEQYF. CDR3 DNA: TGTGCCAGCAGCTTGGTGAGTGACAGCTACGAGCAGTACTTC.

The CDR3 is CASSVAQPSTGELFF. CDR3 sequence (DNA): TGTGCCAGCAGTGTGGCTCAACCCTCCACCGGGGAGCTGTTTTTT. The chain links TRBV6-1 to TRBJ2-2; D is ambiguous. The germline V and J ends were trimmed by 4 bases and 4 bases, with 13 bases remaining between them. CDR1 and CDR2 from the germline V gene are MNHNS and SASEGT. The CDR3 totals 15 residues.

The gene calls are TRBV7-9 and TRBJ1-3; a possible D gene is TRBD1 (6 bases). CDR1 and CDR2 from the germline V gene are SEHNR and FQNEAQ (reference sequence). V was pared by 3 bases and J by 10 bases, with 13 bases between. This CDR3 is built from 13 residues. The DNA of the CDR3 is TGTGCCAGCAGCTTCCCGGGGGGCGTGACCATATATTTT. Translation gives CASSFPGGVTIYF. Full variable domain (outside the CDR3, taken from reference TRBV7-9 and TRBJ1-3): DTGVSQNPRHKITKRGQNVTFRCDPISEHNRLYWYRQTLGQGPEFLTYFQNEAQLEKSRLLSDRFSAERPKGSFSTLEIQRTEQGDSAMYLCASSFPGGVTIYFGEGSWLTVV.

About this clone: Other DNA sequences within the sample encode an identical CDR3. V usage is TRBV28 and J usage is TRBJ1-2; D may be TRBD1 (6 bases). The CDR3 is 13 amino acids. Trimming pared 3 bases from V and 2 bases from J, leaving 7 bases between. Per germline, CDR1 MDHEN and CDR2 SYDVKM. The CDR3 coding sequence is TGTGCCAGCAGTTTTGGACAGAACTATGGCTACACCTTC. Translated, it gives CASSFGQNYGYTF.

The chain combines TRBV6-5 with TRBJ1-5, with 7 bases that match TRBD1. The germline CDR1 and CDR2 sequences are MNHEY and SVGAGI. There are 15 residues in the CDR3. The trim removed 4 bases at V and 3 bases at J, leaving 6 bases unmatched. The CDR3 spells CASSSIQGSNQPQHF. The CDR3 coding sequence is TGTGCCAGCAGTTCGATACAGGGGTCCAATCAGCCCCAGCATTTT.

CDR3 residues: CASSLEPRGYNEQFF. In nucleotides, the CDR3 is TGTGCCAGCAGTTTAGAACCCCGGGGGTACAATGAGCAGTTCTTC. V and J are TRBV5-4 and TRBJ2-1; tentatively, D is TRBD2 (6 bases). The ends were cut back, 5 bases at V and 4 bases at J, with 16 bases in the middle. The CDR3 runs 15 residues. Germline-derived CDR1 and CDR2 are SGHNT and YYREEE (reference sequence).

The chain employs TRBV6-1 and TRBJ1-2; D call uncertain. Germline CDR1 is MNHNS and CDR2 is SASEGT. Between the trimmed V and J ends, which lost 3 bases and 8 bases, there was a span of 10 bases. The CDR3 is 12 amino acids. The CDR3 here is CASSDPRAGYTF. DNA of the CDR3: TGTGCCAGCAGTGACCCCCGTGCGGGCTACACCTTC.

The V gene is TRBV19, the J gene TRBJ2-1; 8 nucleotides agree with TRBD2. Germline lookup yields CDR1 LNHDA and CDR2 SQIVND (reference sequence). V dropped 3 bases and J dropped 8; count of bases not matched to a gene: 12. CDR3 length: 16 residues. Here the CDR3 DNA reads TGTGCCAGTAGTATTTCCGGGAGGGCCATACGCGATGAGCAGTTCTTC. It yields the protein CASSISGRAIRDEQFF.